This section outlines one T cell receptor beta chain sequence together with its context. This clonotype was observed at least ten times. What this receptor recognizes is not known. No quality values exist for individual bases; no much larger clone is one base distant. The method behind the library was 5' RACE. Sequencing took place on an Illumina HiSeq 2500. A second PCR of roughly 6 to 11 cycles was run with a J-beta primer mix and a sample-barcoded 5' primer. Each TCR beta cDNA molecule received a unique molecular identifier from a template-switch 5' adaptor carrying 12 random nucleotides. At least 2.5 million CDR3-containing paired-end reads were obtained from each sample. First-strand cDNA synthesis was performed from all RNA using the Mint cDNA synthesis kit, with priming by a TRBC-specific oligonucleotide. All cDNA was treated with uracil-DNA glycosylase and then went through a first 18-cycle PCR with the universal primers M1SS and BC2_uni_R. On the study's bioinformatics: For normalization, 1 million high-quality reads were randomly selected from each sample, with every read carrying a distinct molecular identifier. Instead of being binned into consensus sequences, reads with shared molecular identifiers were discarded. CDR3 identification, clonotype clustering and error correction used MiTCR with a Q25 quality threshold and the strictest error-elimination algorithm. A nonparametric unseen species model with Euler transformation was used to estimate a lower bound on total TCR beta diversity. Using fastp trimming at Q25 and MiXCR clonotype assembly, TCRdb reanalyzed the public sequencing data and kept in-frame beta chains. Duplicate CDR3 protein sequences are folded into a single record with the most common DNA and genes. The V and J calls come from TCRdb's annotation, not from the publication. The sample table records roughly 900,000 distinct CDR3 sequences; roughly 52% of these occur just once. Together, the top ten hold under 15% of the sample.

The donors were roughly 40 Caucasian individuals from Russia, aged roughly 6 to 100 years, who were systemically healthy. Each donor gave 8.5 to 10 milliliters of peripheral blood, collected into EDTA-treated Vacutainer tubes. Ficoll-Paque density-gradient centrifugation was used to isolate PBMCs, with at least 6 million per sample. Total RNA, at least 5 micrograms per sample, was extracted from PBMCs with Trizol reagent. The percentages of naive CD45RAhigh/CD27high T cells were determined by flow cytometry on a PBMC aliquot from every donor. These data come from a study of blood T cells in healthy people across ages (dated by TCRdb to about 2015). Concerning the study at large: In model experiments, roughly one uniquely barcoded TCR beta cDNA molecule per two T cells was captured by template switching. Age-related changes in TCR beta repertoire diversity were measured in the study by deep sequencing normalized with unique cDNA molecular identifiers. The donors were divided into four age groups: young (average around 17 years), middle-aged (about 39), aged (about 56) and long-lived (more than 75). To avoid experimental bias, donors of different ages were distributed randomly across sequencing lanes. Using the same blood draw, the study looked at two additional independent replicas of 1 million unique cDNA reads for two donors, one aged 18 to 30 and the other aged 80 or older. The investigation overall reported the following: Because profiling used bulk unsorted PBMCs, naive and antigen-experienced compartments could not be compared conclusively. Compared with the aged group, the long-lived group had more naive CD4+ T cells, fewer expanded clones and increased TCR diversity, a pattern suggesting age selection. Estimates of total diversity based on one million sequenced T cells were considered lower bounds and underestimates. A strong correlation was found between observed TCR beta diversity and the percentage of naive T cells measured by flow cytometry. The CMV infection status of donors was not known, potentially confounding age-related changes in expanded clonotypes. As age increased, observed TCR beta diversity per million T cells dropped in a roughly linear way, and a significant reduction was already evident by age about 40.

The CDR3, from cysteine to phenylalanine, totals 16 residues. The entry retains the CDR3 DNA only, 48 bases that are in frame from base 1. The germline V gene specifies SGHVS as CDR1 and FNYEAQ as CDR2. For this chain, trimming is 1 base at the V end and 8 bases at the J end, and the number of junction bases without a gene match is 13. Recombination linked TRBV7-6 to TRBJ1-2; TRBD1 agrees with 7 junctional bases. The sequencing input was blood. The clonotype comes from a man in his thirties or forties in good health. The CDR3 in this case is CASSLGVQGQRSGYTF. The DNA sequence is TGTGCCAGCAGCTTAGGAGTTCAGGGACAGAGATCGGGCTACACCTTC.